The clone carrying this TCR beta chain was recorded a few times. Healthy Caucasians from Russia aged about 6 to 95 served as donors. Every sample gave at least 5 micrograms of total RNA when it was extracted. Germline-derived CDR1 and CDR2 are SNHLY and FYNNEI. The V and J ends lost 6 bases and 5 bases respectively, with 13 bases between them. This CDR3 has 13 amino acids. This entry is derived from a study of blood T cells in healthy people across ages. At the level of the study: Template-switching capture recovered about one barcoded beta molecule per two T cells.

Primed by a sample-barcoded 5' primer and a J-beta primer mix, a second PCR proceeded for 7 to 11 cycles. In TCRdb, the 5' RACE reads were re-called with MiXCR into one record per CDR3 protein. The sample includes more than 500,000 distinct CDR3 sequences, approximately 25% of them seen just once. The receptor comes from a woman aged 65 to 85 in good health. Sequenced: blood. V gene TRBV2 combines with J gene TRBJ1-1; the D is unclear. The CDR3 sequence: CASRREEGTEAFF. CDR3 nucleotide sequence: TGTGCCAGCAGAAGGGAAGAGGGAACTGAAGCTTTCTTT.